Sequencing of this T cell receptor (beta chain) was carried out in a study of blood T cell repertoires in COVID-19. At the level of the study: There were acute and convalescent COVID-19 samples, and they came from the United States, Italy and Spain. Sources were T cells, B-cell-depleted T cells, or PBMCs; the material itself was cDNA or gDNA.

V trimming: 0 bases; J trimming: 0 bases; junction bases outside the gene matches: 6. The length of the CDR3 is 17 residues. Looked up from germline, CDR1 is SGDLS and CDR2 is YYNGEE. In the study's own analysis: The assay estimated nucleated cells by amplifying reference gene primers. Data came from immunoSEQ multiplex PCR; TCRdb stores just in-frame clones and leaves some out. The V and J calls and clone size come from that table; D and trimming were worked out from the DNA. The table has about 340,000 clones, approximately 82% seen once. The genes are TRBV9 and TRBJ2-1, with TRBD2 identical over 7 bases. The sequence came from a man aged 25-45 years with active or convalescent COVID-19. The sample was peripheral blood. The CDR3 here is CASSVGSGISSYNEQFF. In nucleotides, the CDR3 is TGTGCCAGCAGCGTAGGGAGCGGGATTAGCTCCTACAATGAGCAGTTCTTC.